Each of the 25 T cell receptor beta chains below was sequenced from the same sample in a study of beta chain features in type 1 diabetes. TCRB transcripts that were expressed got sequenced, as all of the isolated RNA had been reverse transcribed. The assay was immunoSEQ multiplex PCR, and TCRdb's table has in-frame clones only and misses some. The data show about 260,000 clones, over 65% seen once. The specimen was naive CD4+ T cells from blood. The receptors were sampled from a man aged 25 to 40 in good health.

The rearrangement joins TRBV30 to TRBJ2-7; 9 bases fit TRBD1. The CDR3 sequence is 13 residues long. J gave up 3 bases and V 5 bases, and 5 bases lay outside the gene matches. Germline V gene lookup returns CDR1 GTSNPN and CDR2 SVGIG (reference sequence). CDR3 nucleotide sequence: TGTGCCTGGGGGGGACAGGGATTCTACGAGCAGTACTTC. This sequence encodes CAWGGQGFYEQYF. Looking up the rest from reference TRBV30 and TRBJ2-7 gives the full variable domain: SQTIHQWPATLVQPVGSPLSLECTVEGTSNPNLYWYRQAAGRGLQLLFYSVGIGQISSEVPQNLSASRPQDRQFILSSKKLLLSDSGFYLCAWGGQGFYEQYFGPGTRLTVT.

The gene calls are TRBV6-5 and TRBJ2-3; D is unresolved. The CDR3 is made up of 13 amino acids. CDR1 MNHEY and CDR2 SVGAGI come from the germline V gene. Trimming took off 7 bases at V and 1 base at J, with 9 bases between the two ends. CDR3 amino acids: CASIKPGTDTQYF. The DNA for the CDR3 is TGTGCCAGCATCAAGCCGGGCACAGATACGCAGTATTTT.

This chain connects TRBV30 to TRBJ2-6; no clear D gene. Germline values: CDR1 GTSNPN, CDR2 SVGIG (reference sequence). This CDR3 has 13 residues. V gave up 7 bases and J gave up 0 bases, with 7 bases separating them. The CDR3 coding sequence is TGTGCCTCGCAGGTCTCTGGGGCCAACGTCCTGACTTTC. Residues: CASQVSGANVLTF.

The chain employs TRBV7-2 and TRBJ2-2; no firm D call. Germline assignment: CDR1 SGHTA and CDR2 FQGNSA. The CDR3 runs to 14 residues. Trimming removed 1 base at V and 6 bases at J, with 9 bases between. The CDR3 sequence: CASSLDGFAGELFF. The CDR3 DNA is TGTGCCAGCAGCTTAGATGGTTTTGCCGGGGAGCTGTTTTTT. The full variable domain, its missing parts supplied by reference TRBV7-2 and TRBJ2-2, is GAGVSQSPSNKVTEKGKDVELRCDPISGHTALYWYRQSLGQGLEFLIYFQGNSAPDKSGLPSDRFSAERTGGSVSTLTIQRTQQEDSAVYLCASSLDGFAGELFFGEGSRLTVL.

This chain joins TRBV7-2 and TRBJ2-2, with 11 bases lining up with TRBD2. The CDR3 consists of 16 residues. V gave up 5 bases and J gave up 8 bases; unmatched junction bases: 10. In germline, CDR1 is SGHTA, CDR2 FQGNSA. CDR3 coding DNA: TGTGCCAGCAGCCGCGCTAGCGGGAGGCCGTTTGGGGAGCTGTTTTTT. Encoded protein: CASSRASGRPFGELFF.

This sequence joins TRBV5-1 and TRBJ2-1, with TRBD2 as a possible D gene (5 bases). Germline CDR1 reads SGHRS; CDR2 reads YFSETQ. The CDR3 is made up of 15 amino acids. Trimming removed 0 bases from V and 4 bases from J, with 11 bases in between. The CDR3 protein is CASSLEGPGYNEQFF. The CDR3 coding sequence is TGCGCCAGCAGCTTGGAGGGCCCGGGGTACAATGAGCAGTTCTTC.

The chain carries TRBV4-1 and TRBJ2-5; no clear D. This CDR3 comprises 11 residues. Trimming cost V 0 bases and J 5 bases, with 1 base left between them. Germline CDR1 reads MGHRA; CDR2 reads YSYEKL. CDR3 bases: TGCGCCAGCAGCCAAGAGGAGACCCAGTACTTC. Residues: CASSQEETQYF.

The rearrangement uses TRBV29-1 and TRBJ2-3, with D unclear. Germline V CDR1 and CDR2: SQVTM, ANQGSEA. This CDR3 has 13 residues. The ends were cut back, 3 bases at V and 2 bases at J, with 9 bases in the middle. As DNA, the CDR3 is TGCAGCGTTGAGGTTAAGCACACAGATACGCAGTATTTT. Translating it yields CSVEVKHTDTQYF.

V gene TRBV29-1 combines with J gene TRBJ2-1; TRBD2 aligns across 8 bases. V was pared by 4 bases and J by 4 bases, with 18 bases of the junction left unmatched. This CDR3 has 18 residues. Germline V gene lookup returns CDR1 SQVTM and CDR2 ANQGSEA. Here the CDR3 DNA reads TGCAGCGTTGGGAGGGGAGCGGGAGTGGGGCGCTCTTACAATGAGCAGTTCTTC. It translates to CSVGRGAGVGRSYNEQFF.

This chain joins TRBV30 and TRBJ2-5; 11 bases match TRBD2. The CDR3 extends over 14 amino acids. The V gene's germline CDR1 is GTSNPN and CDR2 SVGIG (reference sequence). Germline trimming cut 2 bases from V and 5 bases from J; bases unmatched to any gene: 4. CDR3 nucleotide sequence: TGTGCCTGGAGTCAGACTAGCGGGGTGGAGACCCAGTACTTC. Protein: CAWSQTSGVETQYF.

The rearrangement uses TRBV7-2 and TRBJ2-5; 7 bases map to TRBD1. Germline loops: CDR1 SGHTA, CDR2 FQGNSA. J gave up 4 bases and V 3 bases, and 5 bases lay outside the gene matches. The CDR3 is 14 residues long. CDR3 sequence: CASSFDRERETQYF. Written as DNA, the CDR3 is TGTGCCAGCAGCTTCGACAGGGAACGAGAGACCCAGTACTTC.

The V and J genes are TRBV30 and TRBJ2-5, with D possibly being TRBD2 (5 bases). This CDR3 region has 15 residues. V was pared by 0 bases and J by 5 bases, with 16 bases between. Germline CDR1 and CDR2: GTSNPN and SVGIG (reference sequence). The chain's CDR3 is CAWSVSWPSRETQYF. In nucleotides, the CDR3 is TGTGCCTGGAGTGTATCTTGGCCTAGCCGGGAGACCCAGTACTTC. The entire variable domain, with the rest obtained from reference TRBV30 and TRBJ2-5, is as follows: SQTIHQWPATLVQPVGSPLSLECTVEGTSNPNLYWYRQAAGRGLQLLFYSVGIGQISSEVPQNLSASRPQDRQFILSSKKLLLSDSGFYLCAWSVSWPSRETQYFGPGTRLLVL.

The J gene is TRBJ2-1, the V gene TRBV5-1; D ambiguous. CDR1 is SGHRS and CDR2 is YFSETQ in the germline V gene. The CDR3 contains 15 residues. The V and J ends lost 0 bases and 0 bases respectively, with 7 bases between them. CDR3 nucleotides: TGCGCCAGCAGCTTGGAGGTGAGCTCCTACAATGAGCAGTTCTTC. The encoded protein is CASSLEVSSYNEQFF.

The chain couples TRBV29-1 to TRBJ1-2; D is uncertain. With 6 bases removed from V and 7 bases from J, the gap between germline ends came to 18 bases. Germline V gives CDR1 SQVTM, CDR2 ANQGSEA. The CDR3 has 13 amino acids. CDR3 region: CSVGGGLEGGYTF. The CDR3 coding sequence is TGCAGCGTCGGTGGCGGATTAGAGGGTGGCTACACCTTC.

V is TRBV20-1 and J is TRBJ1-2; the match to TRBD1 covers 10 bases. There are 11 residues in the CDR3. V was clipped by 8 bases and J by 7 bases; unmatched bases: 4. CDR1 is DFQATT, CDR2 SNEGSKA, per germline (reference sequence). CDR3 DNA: TGCAGTTTCCGGACAGGGGGTGGCTACACCTTC. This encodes CSFRTGGGYTF.

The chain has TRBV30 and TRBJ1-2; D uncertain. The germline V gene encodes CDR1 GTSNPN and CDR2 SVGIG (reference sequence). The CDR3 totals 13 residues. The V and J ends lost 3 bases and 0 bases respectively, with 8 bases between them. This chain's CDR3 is CAWRTRANYGYTF. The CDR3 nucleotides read TGTGCCTGGAGGACAAGGGCTAACTATGGCTACACCTTC. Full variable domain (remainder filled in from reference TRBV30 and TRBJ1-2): SQTIHQWPATLVQPVGSPLSLECTVEGTSNPNLYWYRQAAGRGLQLLFYSVGIGQISSEVPQNLSASRPQDRQFILSSKKLLLSDSGFYLCAWRTRANYGYTFGSGTRLTVV.

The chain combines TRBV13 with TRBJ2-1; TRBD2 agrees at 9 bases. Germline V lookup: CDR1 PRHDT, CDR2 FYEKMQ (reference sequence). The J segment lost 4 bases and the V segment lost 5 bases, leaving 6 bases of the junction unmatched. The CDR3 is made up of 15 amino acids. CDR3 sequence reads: CASSEGLATYNEQFF. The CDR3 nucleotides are TGTGCCAGCAGCGAAGGACTAGCGACTTACAATGAGCAGTTCTTC.

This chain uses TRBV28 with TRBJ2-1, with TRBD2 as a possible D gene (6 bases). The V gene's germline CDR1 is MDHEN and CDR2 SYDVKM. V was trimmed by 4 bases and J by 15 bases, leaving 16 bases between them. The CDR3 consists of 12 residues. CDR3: CASSSTQAGTFF. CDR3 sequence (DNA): TGTGCCAGCAGTTCGACCCAGGCGGGGACGTTCTTC.

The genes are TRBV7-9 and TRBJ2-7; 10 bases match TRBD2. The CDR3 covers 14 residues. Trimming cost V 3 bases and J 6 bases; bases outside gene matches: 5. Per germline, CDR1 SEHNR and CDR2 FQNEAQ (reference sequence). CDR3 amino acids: CASSFPGLAPEQYF. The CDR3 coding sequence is TGTGCCAGCAGCTTCCCGGGACTAGCGCCCGAGCAGTACTTC. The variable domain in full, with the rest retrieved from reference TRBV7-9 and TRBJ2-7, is DTGVSQNPRHKITKRGQNVTFRCDPISEHNRLYWYRQTLGQGPEFLTYFQNEAQLEKSRLLSDRFSAERPKGSFSTLEIQRTEQGDSAMYLCASSFPGLAPEQYFGPGTRLTVT.

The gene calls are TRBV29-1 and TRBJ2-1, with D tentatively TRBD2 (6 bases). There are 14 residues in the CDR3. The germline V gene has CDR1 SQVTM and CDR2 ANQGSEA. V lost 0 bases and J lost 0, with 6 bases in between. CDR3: CSVEERGSYNEQFF. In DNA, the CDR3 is TGCAGCGTTGAAGAGCGGGGCTCCTACAATGAGCAGTTCTTC.

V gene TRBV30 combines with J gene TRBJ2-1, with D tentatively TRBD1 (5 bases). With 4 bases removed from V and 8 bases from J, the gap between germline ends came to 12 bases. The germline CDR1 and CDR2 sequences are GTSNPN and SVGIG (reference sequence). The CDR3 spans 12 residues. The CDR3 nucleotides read TGTGCCTGGACGACAGCCAGGGATGAGCAGTTCTTC. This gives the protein CAWTTARDEQFF.

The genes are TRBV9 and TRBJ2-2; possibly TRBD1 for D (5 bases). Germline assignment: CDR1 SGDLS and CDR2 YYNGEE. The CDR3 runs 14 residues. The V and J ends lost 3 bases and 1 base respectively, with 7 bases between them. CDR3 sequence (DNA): TGTGCCAGCAGCGCAGACAGGAACACCGGGGAGCTGTTTTTT. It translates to CASSADRNTGELFF.

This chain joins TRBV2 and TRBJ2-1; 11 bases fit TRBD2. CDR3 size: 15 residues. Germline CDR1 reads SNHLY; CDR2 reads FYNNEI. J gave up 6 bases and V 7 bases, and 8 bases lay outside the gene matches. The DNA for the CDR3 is TGTGCCAGCACAGCACTAGCGGGAGCGGTCAATGAGCAGTTCTTC. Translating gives CASTALAGAVNEQFF.

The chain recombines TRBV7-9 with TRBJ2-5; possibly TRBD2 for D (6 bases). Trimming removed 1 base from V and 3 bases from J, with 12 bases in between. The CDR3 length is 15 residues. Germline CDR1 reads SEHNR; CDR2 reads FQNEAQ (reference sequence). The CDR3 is CASSLGGLLKETQYF. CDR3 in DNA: TGTGCCAGCAGCTTAGGGGGACTCCTAAAAGAGACCCAGTACTTC.

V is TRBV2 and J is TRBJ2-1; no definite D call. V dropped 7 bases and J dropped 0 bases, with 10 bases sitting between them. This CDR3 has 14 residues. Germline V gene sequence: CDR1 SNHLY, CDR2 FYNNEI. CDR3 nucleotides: TGTGCCAGCAAAGGGTCCCTCTCCTACAATGAGCAGTTCTTC. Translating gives CASKGSLSYNEQFF.